There are a few counts of the clone carrying this TCR beta chain. Participants reported their clinical history, and cohort assignment relied on those reports. Only in-frame clones appear in the TCRdb table, and some are missing; sequencing was by immunoSEQ multiplex PCR. Of 210,000 or so clones detected, about nine tenths appear once; the ten largest clones hold approximately 2.8%. This entry comes from a study of blood T cell repertoires in COVID-19. Looked up from germline, CDR1 is SGHDT and CDR2 is YYEEEE. The V and J ends lost 1 base and 2 bases, in that order; junction bases with no gene match: 7. The CDR3 loop spans 16 amino acids.

The rearrangement joins TRBV5-6 to TRBJ2-3; 7 nucleotides line up with TRBD1. The sequenced sample consisted of PBMCs or T cells enriched from blood (not recorded which). This TCR came from a woman in her forties or fifties in a cohort exposed to, infected with or recovered from COVID-19 (not recorded which). In nucleotides, the CDR3 is TGTGCCAGCAGCTTGAAGGGACAGAGACTCACAGATACGCAGTATTTT. Residues: CASSLKGQRLTDTQYF.